The T cell receptor (beta chain) described here comes from a study of blood T cell repertoires in COVID-19. Study-level background: Sites across the United States, Italy and Spain contributed samples from acute and convalescent COVID-19. The analysed material was cDNA or gDNA that came from T cells, B-cell-depleted T cells, or PBMCs.

Grouping used clinical history reported by participants in a survey and questionnaire. As processed by the authors: Scientists estimated how many nucleated cells there were by amplifying reference gene primers. The repertoire was sequenced with immunoSEQ multiplex PCR; TCRdb's copy has only in-frame clones and lacks some. That table supplies the V and J calls and clone size; D and trimming were determined from the DNA. The sample comprises some 320,000 clones, roughly 90% of which are singletons, and around 4.8% rests with the top ten. Per the germline V gene, CDR1 is WNHNN and CDR2 is SYGVQD (reference sequence). The V gene lost 2 bases and the J gene lost 6 bases, with 8 bases spanning the gap. The CDR3 is made up of 14 amino acids.

The receptor comes from a man aged 55 to 70 who had recovered from COVID-19. What was sequenced was PBMCs or T cells enriched from blood (not recorded which). The V gene is TRBV10-1, the J gene TRBJ1-6; a weak D match, TRBD1 (6 bases). The CDR3 DNA follows: TGCGCCAGCAGTGAGGGACAGAGTAATTCACCCCTCCACTTT. Amino acid sequence: CASSEGQSNSPLHF.